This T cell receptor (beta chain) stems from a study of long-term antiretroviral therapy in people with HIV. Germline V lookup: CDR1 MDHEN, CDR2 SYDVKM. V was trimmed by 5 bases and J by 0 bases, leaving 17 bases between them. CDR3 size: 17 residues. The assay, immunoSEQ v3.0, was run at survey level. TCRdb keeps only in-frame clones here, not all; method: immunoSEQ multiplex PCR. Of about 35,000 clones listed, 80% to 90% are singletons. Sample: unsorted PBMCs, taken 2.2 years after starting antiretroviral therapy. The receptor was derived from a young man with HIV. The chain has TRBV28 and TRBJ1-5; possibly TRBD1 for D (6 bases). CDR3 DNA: TGTGCCAGCAGTCTGACCGGGACACCGTATAGCAATCAGCCCCAGCATTTT. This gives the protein CASSLTGTPYSNQPQHF.